This is a list of T cell receptor beta chains from one sample in a study of cytomegalovirus exposure and HLA in healthy donors. Here immunoSEQ multiplex PCR was the method, and the copy in TCRdb shows in-frame clones only, minus some. The profile covers 90,000 to 130,000 clones, with 65% to 75% appearing a single time and around 5% taken by the ten largest. Sequenced sample: PBMCs. These TCRs come from a man aged 25-40 years in good health and CMV-seropositive. The CDR3 runs from the conserved cysteine through the conserved F or W. D genes are given only for firm matches. A row's size may be missing; if present it is once, few, many or a size class.

>NA|TRBV7-2|TRBJ2-3|NA
CASSSGSGLGQDTQYF
TGTGCCAGCAGCTCCGGGTCAGGGCTCGGCCAAGATACGCAGTATTTT
>NA|TRBV30|TRBJ2-3|NA
CAVAFGGGASTDTQYF
TGTGCCGTAGCCTTCGGAGGGGGCGCGAGCACAGATACGCAGTATTTT
>NA|TRBV5-1|TRBJ2-7|NA
CASSLAEGGRPYEQYF
TGTGCCAGCAGCTTGGCCGAAGGGGGTCGCCCCTACGAGCAGTACTTC
>NA|TRBV19|TRBJ1-1|few
CASSYDSSEAFF
TGTGCCAGTAGTTATGACAGCTCTGAAGCTTTCTTT
>TRBD1|TRBV7-2|TRBJ2-7|NA
CASSSGGAYEQYF
TGTGCCAGCAGTTCAGGGGGCGCGTACGAGCAGTACTTC
>TRBD1|TRBV10-3|TRBJ2-5|NA
CAISGDRGRVETQYF
TGTGCCATCAGTGGGGACAGGGGGCGGGTGGAGACCCAGTACTTC
>TRBD2|TRBV6-4|TRBJ2-3|NA
CASSNGGATDTQYF
TGTGCCAGCAGCAACGGGGGGGCGACAGATACGCAGTATTTT
>NA|TRBV27|TRBJ2-6|NA
CASSSAQGWGANVLTF
TGTGCCAGCAGTTCCGCCCAGGGGTGGGGGGCCAACGTCCTGACTTTC
>NA|TRBV10-1|TRBJ2-2|few
CASSESPGTQNTGELFF
TGCGCCAGCAGTGAGAGCCCCGGGACACAGAACACCGGGGAGCTGTTTTTT
>NA|TRBV27|TRBJ1-4|NA
CASRGLMGAANEKLFF
TGTGCCAGCAGAGGTCTGATGGGGGCAGCTAATGAAAAACTGTTTTTT
>NA|TRBV2|TRBJ1-4|once
CASSEAPGATNEKLFF
TGTGCCAGCAGTGAAGCCCCCGGGGCAACTAATGAAAAACTGTTTTTT
>TRBD1|TRBV5-1|TRBJ1-1|NA
CASSVRQGLNTEAFF
TGCGCCAGCAGCGTTAGACAGGGCCTGAACACTGAAGCTTTCTTT
>TRBD1|TRBV5-6|TRBJ1-2|NA
CASSVGTGSFYGYTF
TGTGCCAGCAGCGTCGGGACAGGCTCCTTCTATGGCTACACCTTC
>TRBD1|TRBV9|TRBJ1-2|once
CASSDPGTAAGYTF
TGTGCCAGCAGCGACCCTGGGACAGCTGCTGGCTACACCTTC
>TRBD1|TRBV2|TRBJ2-1|NA
CASSADRGGYNEQFF
TGTGCCAGCAGTGCAGACAGGGGCGGATACAATGAGCAGTTCTTC
>NA|TRBV4-1|TRBJ2-4|NA
CASSQDKSGKNIQYF
TGCGCCAGCAGCCAAGATAAGTCAGGGAAAAACATTCAGTACTTC
>TRBD1|TRBV28|TRBJ1-2|NA
CASSRPGQGDSYGYTF
TGTGCCAGCAGCCGGCCCGGACAGGGGGATTCCTATGGCTACACCTTC
>NA|TRBV29-1|TRBJ2-5|NA
CSDGEVTGTSETQYF
TGCAGCGATGGAGAAGTAACAGGGACGTCAGAGACCCAGTACTTC
>TRBD1|TRBV5-4|TRBJ2-7|NA
CASSLGGRGQESYEQYF
TGTGCCAGCAGCTTGGGCGGTAGGGGACAGGAATCCTACGAGCAGTACTTC
>NA|TRBV6-4|TRBJ2-3|NA
CASSLLGQDGHGTQYF
TGTGCCAGCAGCCTACTAGGTCAAGACGGCCACGGTACGCAGTATTTT
>TRBD1|TRBV19|TRBJ1-2|NA
CASSIGTVNYGYTF
TGTGCCAGTAGTATCGGGACAGTTAACTATGGCTACACCTTC
>NA|TRBV7-6|TRBJ1-3|NA
CASRGLNTIYF
TGTGCCAGCCGAGGGTTAAACACCATATATTTT
>TRBD1|TRBV2|TRBJ1-5|NA
CASSADRGGVRPQHF
TGTGCCAGCAGTGCAGACAGGGGGGGAGTTAGGCCCCAGCATTTT